The clone carrying this TCR beta chain was detected many times. Its specificity is unknown. The CDR3 runs 15 residues. Trimming at V came to 7 bases and at J to 9 bases, leaving 15 bases not matched to a gene. Germline loops: CDR1 SNHLY, CDR2 FYNNEI. The TCR beta CDR3 regions underwent amplification using RNA transcripts as the source. The HTBI primer set served for first-round RT-PCR of the TCR CDR3. TCRdb used MiXCR to reprocess the multiplex PCR reads, holding one entry per CDR3 protein. This sample has a few hundred thousand distinct CDR3 sequences, with approximately 13% found just once. The data are from a study of T cells in Graves' hyperthyroidism and ophthalmopathy. Findings of the study overall: Blood samples included most of the expanded thyroid clonotypes exceeding 0.001. Median prediction lead before ophthalmopathy onset was six to eight months with the model.

Diagnoses were made from clinical symptoms, serum measures (thyroxine and TRAb), thyroid ultrasound and orbital computed tomography. More than 8 ml fresh peripheral blood yielded the PBMCs. The sample consisted of blood. V is TRBV2 and J is TRBJ1-2, with 9 bases fitting TRBD1. The clonotype originates from a woman between 40 and 55 years old with Graves' ophthalmopathy. The CDR3, as DNA: TGTGCCAGCACCCTCATACAGGGGGCGCGGCGAAGCTACACCTTC. As protein: CASTLIQGARRSYTF.